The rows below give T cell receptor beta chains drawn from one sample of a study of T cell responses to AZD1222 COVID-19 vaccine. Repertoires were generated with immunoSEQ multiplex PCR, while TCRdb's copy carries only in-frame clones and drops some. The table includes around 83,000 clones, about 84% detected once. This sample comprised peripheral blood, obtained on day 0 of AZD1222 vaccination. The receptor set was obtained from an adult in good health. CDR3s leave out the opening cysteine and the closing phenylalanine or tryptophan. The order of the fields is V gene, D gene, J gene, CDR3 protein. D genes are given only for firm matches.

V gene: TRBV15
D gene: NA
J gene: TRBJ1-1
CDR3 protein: ATSRDFAGPTEAF

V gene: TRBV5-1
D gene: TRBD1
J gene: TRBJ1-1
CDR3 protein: ASSFRGTEAF

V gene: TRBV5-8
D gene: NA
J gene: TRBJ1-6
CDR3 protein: ASSLGAGQTNSPLH

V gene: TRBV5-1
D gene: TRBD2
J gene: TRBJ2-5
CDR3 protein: ASSTLLGGGRETQY

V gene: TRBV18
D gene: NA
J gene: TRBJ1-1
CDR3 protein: ASSLYQLEAF

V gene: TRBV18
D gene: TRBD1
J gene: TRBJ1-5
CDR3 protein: ASSHETGLNQPQH

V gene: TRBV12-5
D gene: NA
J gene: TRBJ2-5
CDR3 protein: ASGSPFETQY

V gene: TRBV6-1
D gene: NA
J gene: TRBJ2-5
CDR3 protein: ASSEETGSRETQY

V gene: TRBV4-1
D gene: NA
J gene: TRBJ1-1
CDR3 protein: ASSQVGGLSEAF

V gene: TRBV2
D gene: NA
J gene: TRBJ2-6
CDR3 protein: ASSLGTGANVLT

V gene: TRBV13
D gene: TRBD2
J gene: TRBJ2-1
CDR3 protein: ASSESGRSYNEQF

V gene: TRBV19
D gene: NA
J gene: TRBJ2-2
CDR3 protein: ASSITISNTGELF

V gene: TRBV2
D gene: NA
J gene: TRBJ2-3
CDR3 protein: ASSADADTQY

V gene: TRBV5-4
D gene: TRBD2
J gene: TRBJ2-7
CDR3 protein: ASSLTSGPYEQY

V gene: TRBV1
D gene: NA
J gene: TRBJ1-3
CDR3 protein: TSSQEDDGGSGNTIY

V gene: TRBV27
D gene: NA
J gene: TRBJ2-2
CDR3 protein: ASSSTSGDGGTGELF